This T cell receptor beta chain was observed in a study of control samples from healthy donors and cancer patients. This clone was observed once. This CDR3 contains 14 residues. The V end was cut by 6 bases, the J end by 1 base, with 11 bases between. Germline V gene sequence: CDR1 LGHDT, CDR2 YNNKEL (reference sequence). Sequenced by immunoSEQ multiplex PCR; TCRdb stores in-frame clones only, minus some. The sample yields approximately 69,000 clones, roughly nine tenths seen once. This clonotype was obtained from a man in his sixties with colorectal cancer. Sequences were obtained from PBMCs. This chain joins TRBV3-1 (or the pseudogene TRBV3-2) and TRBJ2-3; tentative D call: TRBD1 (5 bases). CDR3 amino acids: CASSQSRGTDTQYF. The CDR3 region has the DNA TGTGCCAGCAGTCAGAGCAGGGGCACAGATACGCAGTATTTT.